One and the same sample provided the 10 T cell receptor beta chains below, sequenced in a study of sequential checkpoint blockade in melanoma. TCRdb's table, derived via immunoSEQ multiplex PCR, lists solely in-frame clones and lacks some. The sample includes 9,500 to 15,000 clones, 26% of them seen just once. The treatment denotes: randomized to nivolumab then ipilimumab (arm A) or the reverse (arm B). The sample here was tumor tissue (inferred from file names), taken from a patient given nivolumab and ipilimumab in sequence. Receptor source: a human donor with melanoma.

This clone was seen many times. J is TRBJ1-1 and V is TRBV6-8; 7 bases are a match to TRBD1. Germline CDR1 MNHGY, CDR2 SAAAGT. Germline trimming cut 5 bases from V and 8 bases from J; bases unmatched to any gene: 17. This CDR3 comprises 16 residues. CDR3 in DNA: TGTGCCAGCAGTGCTTTAATTAAGGACAGGCCTGTCGAAGCTTTCTTT. It yields the protein CASSALIKDRPVEAFF.

The genes are TRBV11-3 and TRBJ2-3; D uncertain. Germline values: CDR1 SGHNT, CDR2 YENEEA. Trimming stripped 3 bases from V and 2 bases from J, with 12 bases between. The CDR3 runs 15 residues. CDR3 residues: CASSLGSRYTDTQYF. CDR3 nucleotide sequence: TGTGCCAGCAGCTTGGGTTCGCGTTACACAGATACGCAGTATTTT.

The V and J genes are TRBV18 and TRBJ1-1, with a weak D call TRBD1 (5 bases). The CDR3 spans 17 residues. Germline V gene lookup returns CDR1 KGHSH and CDR2 LQKENI. Trimming took 4 bases from V and 3 from J, leaving 21 bases between them. CDR3 nucleotide sequence: TGTGCCAGCTCACGCAAACTTCAGGGTTTAGGCGACACTGAAGCTTTCTTT. Translating gives CASSRKLQGLGDTEAFF.

The chain has TRBV5-1 and TRBJ2-3; D is unresolved. Germline values: CDR1 SGHRS, CDR2 YFSETQ. V gave up 4 bases and J gave up 0 bases, with 12 bases separating them. The CDR3 sequence is 15 residues long. The CDR3: CASSQHRVSTDTQYF. The CDR3 nucleotides are TGCGCCAGCAGCCAACACCGGGTTAGCACAGATACGCAGTATTTT. Complete variable domain (other parts from reference TRBV5-1 and TRBJ2-3): KAGVTQTPRYLIKTRGQQVTLSCSPISGHRSVSWYQQTPGQGLQFLFEYFSETQRNKGNFPGRFSGRQFSNSRSEMNVSTLELGDSALYLCASSQHRVSTDTQYFGPGTRLTVL.

V and J are TRBV5-1 and TRBJ2-3; TRBD2 agrees at 15 bases. Germline assignment: CDR1 SGHRS and CDR2 YFSETQ. The trim removed 4 bases at V and 2 bases at J, leaving 8 bases unmatched. CDR3 length: 18 residues. The DNA for the CDR3 is TGCGCCAGCAGCCTAGGACTAGCGGGGGGGGCCACCACAGATACGCAGTATTTT. It is translated as CASSLGLAGGATTDTQYF.

This clone was seen a few times. The V call is TRBV6-8, the J call TRBJ2-3; TRBD2 aligns across 8 bases. V lost 6 bases, J lost 2 bases, and 10 bases stayed unmatched. The CDR3 totals 16 residues. Germline V lookup: CDR1 MNHGY, CDR2 SAAAGT. CDR3 residues: CASRRGTSQFTDTQYF. The CDR3, as DNA: TGTGCCAGCAGACGCGGGACTAGTCAATTCACAGATACGCAGTATTTT.

This clone has just a few counts. The rearrangement uses TRBV9 and TRBJ2-7, with 11 bases lining up with TRBD1. With 4 bases clipped from V and 9 bases from J, the junction kept 12 bases outside the gene matches. Germline V lookup: CDR1 SGDLS, CDR2 YYNGEE. The CDR3 is made up of 15 amino acids. DNA for the CDR3: TGTGCCAGCAGCCCGCGGACAGGGGGCGTTTATTGGCAGTACTTC. This encodes CASSPRTGGVYWQYF.

This clone is a singleton in its sample. The chain carries TRBV11-3 and TRBJ2-6, with a weak D call TRBD1 (7 bases). Germline CDR1 reads SGHNT; CDR2 reads YENEEA. This CDR3 spans 19 amino acids. The V end was cut by 5 bases, the J end by 2 bases, with 22 bases between. CDR3 bases: TGTGCCAGCAGCCCCCTTTTTGGCGGGACAGCCCCTGGGGCCAACGTCCTGACTTTC. Protein product: CASSPLFGGTAPGANVLTF.

In its sample, this clone was seen many times. The chain combines TRBV7-6 with TRBJ2-5, with a possible D match to TRBD1 (6 bases). Trimming left V 7 bases short and J 4 bases short, with 16 bases between. The CDR3 loop spans 14 amino acids. Germline CDR1 and CDR2: SGHVS and FNYEAQ. DNA of the CDR3: TGTGCCAGCAACTCGGCGCAGGGGCGAGAGACCCAGTACTTC. Translation gives CASNSAQGRETQYF.

J is TRBJ2-1 and V is TRBV7-6, with 10 nucleotides matching TRBD2. CDR1 is SGHVS and CDR2 is FNYEAQ in the germline V gene. V was pared by 5 bases and J by 3 bases, with 4 bases of the junction left unmatched. This CDR3 region has 15 residues. In DNA form, the CDR3 reads TGTGCCAGCAGCCGAGCGGGGGGGTACTACAATGAGCAGTTCTTC. The encoded protein is CASSRAGGYYNEQFF.